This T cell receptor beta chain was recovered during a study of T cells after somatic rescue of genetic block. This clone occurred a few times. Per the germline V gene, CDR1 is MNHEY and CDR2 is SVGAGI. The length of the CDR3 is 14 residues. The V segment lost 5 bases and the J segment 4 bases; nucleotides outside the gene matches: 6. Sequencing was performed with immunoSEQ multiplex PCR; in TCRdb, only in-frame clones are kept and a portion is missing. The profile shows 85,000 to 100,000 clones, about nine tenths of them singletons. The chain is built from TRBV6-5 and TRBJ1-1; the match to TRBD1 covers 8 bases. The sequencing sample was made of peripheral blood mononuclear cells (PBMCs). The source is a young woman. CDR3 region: CASSRTGSGTEAFF. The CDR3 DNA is TGTGCCAGCAGTAGGACAGGGTCGGGCACTGAAGCTTTCTTT.